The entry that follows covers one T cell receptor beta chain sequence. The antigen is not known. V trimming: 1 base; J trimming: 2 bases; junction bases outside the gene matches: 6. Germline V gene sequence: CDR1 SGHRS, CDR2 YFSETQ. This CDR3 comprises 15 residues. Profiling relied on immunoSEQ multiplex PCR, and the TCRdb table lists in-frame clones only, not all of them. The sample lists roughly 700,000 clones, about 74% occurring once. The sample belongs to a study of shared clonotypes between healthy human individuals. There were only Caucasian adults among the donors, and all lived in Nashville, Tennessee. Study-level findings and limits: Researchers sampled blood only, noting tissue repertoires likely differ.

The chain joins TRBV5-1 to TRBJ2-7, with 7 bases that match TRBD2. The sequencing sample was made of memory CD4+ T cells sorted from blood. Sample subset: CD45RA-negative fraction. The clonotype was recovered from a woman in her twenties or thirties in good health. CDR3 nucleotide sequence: TGCGCCAGCAGCTTGATCGCGGGAGAGGCCTACGAGCAGTACTTC. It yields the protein CASSLIAGEAYEQYF.